A selection of T cell receptor beta chains follows, all from one sample in a study of PD-L1 blockade in urothelial cancer. Method: immunoSEQ multiplex PCR; TCRdb's copy keeps in-frame clones and lacks some. The sample records around 51,000 clones, 75% to 90% being singletons. Sequencing used PBMCs, obtained around atezolizumab (anti-PD-L1) treatment. The receptors originated from a man aged 60 to 69 with urothelial cancer. Each CDR3 is given with its conserved first and last residue. Each record gives: J gene, V gene, clone size, D gene, CDR3 DNA, CDR3 protein. A D gene is named only where the DNA matches it firmly. Clone size appears in some rows only: once, few, many, or a class for an expanded clone.

TRBJ2-5 | TRBV29-1 | once | TRBD1 | TGCAGCGTTGAGGGGGACAGGGGCTCGCGAGAGCAGTACTTC | CSVEGDRGSREQYF
TRBJ1-2 | TRBV5-1 | NA | NA | TGCGCCAGCAGCTTGGACAGTCCTTCCTATGGCTACACCTTC | CASSLDSPSYGYTF
TRBJ2-3 | TRBV10-3 | once | NA | TGTGCCATCAGTGGACTGCCCGATGCGATGCAGTATTTT | CAISGLPDAMQYF
TRBJ1-5 | TRBV18 | once | TRBD1 | TGTGCCAGCTCCCAAGACAGGGTAGGGGGCAATCAGCCCCAGCATTTT | CASSQDRVGGNQPQHF
TRBJ1-2 | TRBV7-9 | NA | NA | TGTGCCAGCAGCCCTAGTACATCCCTCTATGGCTACACCTTC | CASSPSTSLYGYTF
TRBJ1-2 | TRBV7-3 | NA | NA | TGTGCCAGCAGCTTAGGAGGGCGCTACACCTTC | CASSLGGRYTF
TRBJ1-2 | TRBV14 | NA | NA | TGTGCCAGCAGCTCTTCGGGTCCAGGGGTTGGCTACACCTTC | CASSSSGPGVGYTF
TRBJ2-5 | TRBV5-1 | NA | TRBD1 | TGCGCCAGCAGCCCCCAGGGGGCAGAGGAGACCCAGTACTTC | CASSPQGAEETQYF
TRBJ1-5 | TRBV2 | NA | TRBD1 | TGTGCCAGCAGGGGGACAGGGGGGGGTCAGCCCCAGCATTTT | CASRGTGGGQPQHF
TRBJ1-4 | TRBV9 | once | NA | TGTGCCAGCAGCGTAGGCTCCCGGAATGAAAAACTGTTTTTT | CASSVGSRNEKLFF
TRBJ2-2 | TRBV5-1 | NA | TRBD2 | TGCGCCAGCAGCTTGTCTGGCGGGGGGGCCGCCGGGGAGCTGTTTTTT | CASSLSGGGAAGELFF
TRBJ2-7 | TRBV19 | once | NA | TGTGCCAGTAGTATAGGTCCCAGCTACGAGCAGTACTTC | CASSIGPSYEQYF
TRBJ2-7 | TRBV7-8 | NA | NA | TGTGCCAGCAGCTTAAAGGGGCTGGTCTACGAGCAGTACTTC | CASSLKGLVYEQYF
TRBJ2-7 | TRBV9 | NA | TRBD1 | TGTGCCAGCAGCGTAGGGACAGGGATCCACGAGCAGTACTTC | CASSVGTGIHEQYF
TRBJ1-3 | TRBV19 | NA | TRBD1 | TGTGCCAGTAGTACCCTCCGAGGGGGCACTGGAAACACCATATATTTT | CASSTLRGGTGNTIYF
TRBJ2-1 | TRBV5-1 | few | TRBD2 | TGCGCCAGCAGCTTAGCGGGAGCAAGGTACAATGAGCAGTTCTTC | CASSLAGARYNEQFF
TRBJ2-1 | TRBV29-1 | NA | NA | TGCAGCGTAAAACTCCCGGGCAATGAGCAGTTCTTC | CSVKLPGNEQFF
TRBJ1-2 | TRBV5-1 | NA | NA | TGCGCCAGCTCCGGGGGAGTTAACTATGGCTACACCTTC | CASSGGVNYGYTF
TRBJ1-2 | TRBV27 | NA | NA | TGTGCCAGCAGTCCCACACCAGGGATAAGCTATGGCTACACCTTC | CASSPTPGISYGYTF
TRBJ2-3 | TRBV7-2 | once | TRBD2 | TGTGCCAGCAGCCTCCAACCAAGTAGACTAGCGGGAAAGACAGATACGCAGTATTTT | CASSLQPSRLAGKTDTQYF
TRBJ1-3 | TRBV30 | NA | NA | TGTGCCCACGGGGTTTCTAGAAACACCATATATTTT | CAHGVSRNTIYF
TRBJ1-5 | TRBV27 | NA | TRBD1 | TGTGCCAGCAGTCCCTCCTGGACAGGGGGCCTCAATCAGCCCCAGCATTTT | CASSPSWTGGLNQPQHF
TRBJ2-7 | TRBV7-2 | NA | NA | TGTGCCAGCAGCGCCACTAGAGACGAGCAGTACTTC | CASSATRDEQYF
TRBJ1-1 | TRBV10-1 | NA | NA | TGCGCCAGCAGTGAGTCTCCAGGGCTCCTTACTGAAGCTTTCTTT | CASSESPGLLTEAFF
TRBJ2-2 | TRBV27 | NA | NA | TGTGCCAGCAGATACACAGGATCCGGGGAGCTGTTTTTT | CASRYTGSGELFF
TRBJ2-1 | TRBV7-6 | NA | TRBD1 | TGTGCCAGCAGCTTGGGGACAGGGATCGATGAGCAGTTCTTC | CASSLGTGIDEQFF
TRBJ2-7 | TRBV7-9 | NA | NA | TGTGCCAGCAGCTTAAACTTCTACGAGCAGTACTTC | CASSLNFYEQYF
TRBJ2-3 | TRBV9 | NA | TRBD1 | TGTGCCAGCAGCCCCCGACAGGGACGTTACACAGATACGCAGTATTTT | CASSPRQGRYTDTQYF
TRBJ2-5 | TRBV30 | NA | NA | TGTGCCTGGAGTGTACGTCGGGAGACCCAGTACTTC | CAWSVRRETQYF
TRBJ1-5 | TRBV2 | NA | NA | TGTGCCAGCACAGAGGGGGAGTCCCGGCAGCCCCAGCATTTT | CASTEGESRQPQHF
TRBJ1-3 | TRBV4-2 | NA | NA | TGTGCCAGCAGCCAAGAGATGACCGACACTGGAAACACCATATATTTT | CASSQEMTDTGNTIYF
TRBJ2-1 | TRBV7-2 | NA | TRBD1 | TGTGCCAGCAGCTTAGAGGGACAGGGGGCGCCCAATGAGCAGTTCTTC | CASSLEGQGAPNEQFF
TRBJ1-5 | TRBV7-2 | NA | TRBD1 | TGTGCCAGCAGGTCAACCGGGACAGGGGTAATCGGTAGCAATCAGCCCCAGCATTTT | CASRSTGTGVIGSNQPQHF
TRBJ1-4 | TRBV9 | NA | NA | NA | CASSVALGADEKLFF
TRBJ2-1 | TRBV28 | once | NA | TGTGCCAGCAGTTCGTCATCGCGTGTGCAGTTCTTC | CASSSSSRVQFF
TRBJ1-6 | TRBV4-3 | NA | NA | TGCGCCAGCAGCCAAGAACGGAGTCGTTCACCCCTCCACTTT | CASSQERSRSPLHF
TRBJ2-7 | TRBV27 | NA | NA | TGTGCCAGCAGTTTCGAGAGGTCCTACGAGCAGTACTTC | CASSFERSYEQYF
TRBJ1-1 | TRBV7-2 | NA | NA | TGTGCCAGCAGCTCCCCGTTTGGGGAGGCTTTCTTT | CASSSPFGEAFF
TRBJ2-1 | TRBV10-2 | NA | TRBD2 | TGCGCCAGCGCTAAGTACGGGGGGAGCTCCTACAATGAGCAGTTCTTC | CASAKYGGSSYNEQFF
TRBJ1-1 | TRBV18 | NA | NA | TGTGCCAGCTCACCACCGGCAGGGCGTGCTTTCTTT | CASSPPAGRAFF